The rows below give T cell receptor beta chains drawn from one sample of a study of T cell responses to AZD1222 COVID-19 vaccine. Assay used: immunoSEQ multiplex PCR; TCRdb lists only in-frame clones, some missing. This table holds about 150,000 clones, about 89% found once. The specimen comprised peripheral blood, sampled 28 days after the second AZD1222 dose. Source of these receptors: an adult who received the AZD1222 COVID-19 vaccine. Each CDR3 is given with its conserved first and last residue. Fields, in order: J gene, D gene, V gene, clone size, CDR3 protein, CDR3 DNA. D genes are given only for firm matches. The size of a clone is reported for some rows only, either as once, few or many, or as a class for expanded clones.

J gene: TRBJ2-1
D gene: TRBD1
V gene: TRBV7-2
clone size: NA
CDR3 protein: CASSLGTGPYNEQFF
CDR3 DNA: TGTGCCAGCAGCTTGGGGACAGGCCCCTACAATGAGCAGTTCTTC

J gene: TRBJ2-1
D gene: TRBD2
V gene: TRBV9
clone size: once
CDR3 protein: CASSAYRTSGYNEQFF
CDR3 DNA: TGTGCCAGCAGCGCTTACCGGACTAGCGGATACAATGAGCAGTTCTTC

J gene: TRBJ1-2
D gene: NA
V gene: TRBV7-2
clone size: NA
CDR3 protein: CASSLRPQRGGLNYGYTF
CDR3 DNA: TGTGCCAGCAGCTTACGCCCACAAAGAGGGGGTTTAAACTATGGCTACACCTTC

J gene: TRBJ2-5
D gene: NA
V gene: TRBV9
clone size: NA
CDR3 protein: CASSPPGEETQYF
CDR3 DNA: TGTGCCAGCAGCCCCCCGGGAGAAGAGACCCAGTACTTC

J gene: TRBJ2-1
D gene: TRBD2
V gene: TRBV19
clone size: NA
CDR3 protein: CASSELAGGSYNEQFF
CDR3 DNA: TGTGCCAGTAGTGAGCTAGCGGGAGGTTCCTACAATGAGCAGTTCTTC

J gene: TRBJ2-7
D gene: NA
V gene: TRBV4-3
clone size: NA
CDR3 protein: CASSLETEGSYEQYF
CDR3 DNA: TGCGCCAGCAGCCTCGAGACGGAGGGATCCTACGAGCAGTACTTC

J gene: TRBJ1-5
D gene: TRBD1
V gene: TRBV12-3/TRBV12-4
clone size: NA
CDR3 protein: CASSPGQGQPQHF
CDR3 DNA: TGTGCCAGCAGCCCTGGACAGGGGCAGCCCCAGCATTTT

J gene: TRBJ1-6
D gene: NA
V gene: TRBV10-3
clone size: NA
CDR3 protein: CAISDGVNSPLHF
CDR3 DNA: TGTGCCATCAGTGACGGAGTAAATTCACCCCTCCACTTT

J gene: TRBJ1-2
D gene: NA
V gene: TRBV6-1
clone size: NA
CDR3 protein: CASSDTGGNYGYTF
CDR3 DNA: TGTGCCAGCAGTGATACGGGGGGTAACTATGGCTACACCTTC

J gene: TRBJ1-1
D gene: NA
V gene: TRBV6-6
clone size: NA
CDR3 protein: CASSYRYTEAFF
CDR3 DNA: TGTGCCAGCAGTTACCGATACACTGAAGCTTTCTTT

J gene: TRBJ1-5
D gene: TRBD1
V gene: TRBV28
clone size: NA
CDR3 protein: CASSVEQGGSNQPQHF
CDR3 DNA: TGTGCCAGCAGTGTAGAACAGGGGGGTAGCAATCAGCCCCAGCATTTT

J gene: TRBJ2-3
D gene: TRBD1
V gene: TRBV10-3
clone size: NA
CDR3 protein: CAINDGPGQGTDTQYF
CDR3 DNA: TGTGCCATCAATGATGGACCGGGACAGGGCACAGATACGCAGTATTTT

J gene: TRBJ1-2
D gene: NA
V gene: TRBV21-1
clone size: NA
CDR3 protein: CASKSDYGYTF
CDR3 DNA: TGTGCCAGCAAATCTGACTATGGCTACACCTTC

J gene: TRBJ1-1
D gene: NA
V gene: TRBV3-1/TRBV3-2
clone size: NA
CDR3 protein: CASGSENTEAFF
CDR3 DNA: TGTGCCAGTGGGAGTGAAAACACTGAAGCTTTCTTT

J gene: TRBJ2-1
D gene: NA
V gene: TRBV28
clone size: NA
CDR3 protein: CASRLGTSPPQFF
CDR3 DNA: TGTGCCAGCAGACTCGGGACCAGCCCTCCCCAGTTCTTC

J gene: TRBJ1-1
D gene: TRBD1
V gene: TRBV18
clone size: NA
CDR3 protein: CASSLKQGDTEAFF
CDR3 DNA: TGTGCCAGCTCACTCAAGCAGGGGGACACTGAAGCTTTCTTT

J gene: TRBJ2-7
D gene: TRBD1
V gene: TRBV28
clone size: NA
CDR3 protein: CASGTGVYEQYF
CDR3 DNA: TGTGCCAGCGGCACAGGGGTCTACGAGCAGTACTTC

J gene: TRBJ2-7
D gene: NA
V gene: TRBV14
clone size: NA
CDR3 protein: CASSHLGTAAGYEQYF
CDR3 DNA: TGTGCCAGCAGCCACCTCGGGACGGCGGCTGGCTACGAGCAGTACTTC

J gene: TRBJ2-3
D gene: NA
V gene: TRBV18
clone size: NA
CDR3 protein: CASSPVGTWTDTQYF
CDR3 DNA: TGTGCCAGCTCACCAGTAGGAACGTGGACAGATACGCAGTATTTT

J gene: TRBJ1-5
D gene: NA
V gene: TRBV7-8
clone size: NA
CDR3 protein: CASSLVGGGGNQPQHF
CDR3 DNA: TGTGCCAGCAGCTTAGTTGGGGGCGGGGGCAATCAGCCCCAGCATTTT

J gene: TRBJ2-1
D gene: TRBD2
V gene: TRBV14
clone size: NA
CDR3 protein: CASSQEGTSGNNEQFF
CDR3 DNA: TGTGCCAGCAGCCAAGAGGGGACTAGCGGTAACAATGAGCAGTTCTTC

J gene: TRBJ2-4
D gene: NA
V gene: TRBV19
clone size: once
CDR3 protein: CASSLTVAGAKNIQYF
CDR3 DNA: TGTGCCAGTAGCTTGACAGTGGCGGGAGCCAAAAACATTCAGTACTTC

J gene: TRBJ1-1
D gene: NA
V gene: TRBV18
clone size: NA
CDR3 protein: CASSPETAMNTEAFF
CDR3 DNA: TGTGCCAGCTCACCCGAAACAGCGATGAACACTGAAGCTTTCTTT

J gene: TRBJ2-3
D gene: NA
V gene: TRBV19
clone size: NA
CDR3 protein: CASSLYSDTQYF
CDR3 DNA: TGTGCCAGTAGTCTGTACTCAGATACGCAGTATTTT

J gene: TRBJ2-3
D gene: TRBD1
V gene: TRBV5-4
clone size: NA
CDR3 protein: CASSPRTGGPDTQYF
CDR3 DNA: TGTGCCAGCAGCCCGCGGACAGGGGGCCCAGATACGCAGTATTTT

J gene: TRBJ1-5
D gene: NA
V gene: TRBV19
clone size: NA
CDR3 protein: CASSIAREQPQHF
CDR3 DNA: TGTGCCAGTAGTATAGCCAGGGAGCAGCCCCAGCATTTT

J gene: TRBJ1-2
D gene: TRBD1
V gene: TRBV2
clone size: NA
CDR3 protein: CASRRQGQIYGYTF
CDR3 DNA: TGTGCCAGCCGCCGCCAGGGACAGATCTATGGCTACACCTTC

J gene: TRBJ2-7
D gene: NA
V gene: TRBV7-2
clone size: NA
CDR3 protein: CASSLAGSQGYSSYEQYF
CDR3 DNA: TGTGCCAGCAGCTTAGCGGGTTCACAGGGTTATTCCTCCTACGAGCAGTACTTC